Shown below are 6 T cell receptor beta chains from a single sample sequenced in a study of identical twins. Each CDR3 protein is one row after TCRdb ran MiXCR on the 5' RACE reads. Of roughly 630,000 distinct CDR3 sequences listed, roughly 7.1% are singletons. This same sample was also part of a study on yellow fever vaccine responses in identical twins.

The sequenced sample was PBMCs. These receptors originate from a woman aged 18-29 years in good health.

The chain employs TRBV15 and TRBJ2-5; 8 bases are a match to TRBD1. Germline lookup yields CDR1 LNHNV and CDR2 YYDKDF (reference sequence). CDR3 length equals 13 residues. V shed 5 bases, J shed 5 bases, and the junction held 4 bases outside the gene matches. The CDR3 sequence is CATSLRQGETQYF. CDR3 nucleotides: TGTGCCACCAGCCTTAGACAGGGGGAGACCCAGTACTTC.

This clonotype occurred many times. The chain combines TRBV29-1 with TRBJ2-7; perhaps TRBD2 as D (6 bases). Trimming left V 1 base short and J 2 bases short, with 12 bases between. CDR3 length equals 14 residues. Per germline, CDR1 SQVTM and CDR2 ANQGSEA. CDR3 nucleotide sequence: TGCAGCGTTGAAGTGCCTAGCGCTACCTACGAGCAGTACTTC. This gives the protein CSVEVPSATYEQYF.

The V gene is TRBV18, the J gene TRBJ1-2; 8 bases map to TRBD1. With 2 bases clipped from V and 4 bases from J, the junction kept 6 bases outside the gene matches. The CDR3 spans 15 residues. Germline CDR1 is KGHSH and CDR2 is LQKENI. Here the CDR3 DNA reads TGTGCCAGCTCACCAACAGGGGGACCAACCTATGGCTACACCTTC. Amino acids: CASSPTGGPTYGYTF.

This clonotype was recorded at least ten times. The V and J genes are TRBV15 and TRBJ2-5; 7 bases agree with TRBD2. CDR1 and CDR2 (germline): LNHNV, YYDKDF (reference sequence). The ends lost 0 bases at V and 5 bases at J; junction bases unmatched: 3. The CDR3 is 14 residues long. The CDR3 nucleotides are TGTGCCACCAGCAGAGAGGGAGGGTTGGAGACCCAGTACTTC. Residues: CATSREGGLETQYF. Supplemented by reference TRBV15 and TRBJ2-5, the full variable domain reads DAMVIQNPRYQVTQFGKPVTLSCSQTLNHNVMYWYQQKSSQAPKLLFHYYDKDFNNEADTPDNFQSRRPNTSFCFLDIRSPGLGDTAMYLCATSREGGLETQYFGPGTRLLVL.

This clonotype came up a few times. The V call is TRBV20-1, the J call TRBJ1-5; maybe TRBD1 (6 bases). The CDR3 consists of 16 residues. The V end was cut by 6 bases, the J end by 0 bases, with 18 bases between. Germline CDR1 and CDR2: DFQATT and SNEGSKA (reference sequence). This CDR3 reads CSAPQTGKYSNQPQHF. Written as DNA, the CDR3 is TGCAGTGCGCCTCAGACAGGAAAATATAGCAATCAGCCCCAGCATTTT.

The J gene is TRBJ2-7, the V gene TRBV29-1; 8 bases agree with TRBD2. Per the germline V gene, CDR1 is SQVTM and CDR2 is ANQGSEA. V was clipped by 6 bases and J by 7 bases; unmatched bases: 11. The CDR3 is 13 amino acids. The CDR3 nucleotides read TGCAGCGTAATGAGTAGCGGGGCCCCTGAGCAGTACTTC. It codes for CSVMSSGAPEQYF.